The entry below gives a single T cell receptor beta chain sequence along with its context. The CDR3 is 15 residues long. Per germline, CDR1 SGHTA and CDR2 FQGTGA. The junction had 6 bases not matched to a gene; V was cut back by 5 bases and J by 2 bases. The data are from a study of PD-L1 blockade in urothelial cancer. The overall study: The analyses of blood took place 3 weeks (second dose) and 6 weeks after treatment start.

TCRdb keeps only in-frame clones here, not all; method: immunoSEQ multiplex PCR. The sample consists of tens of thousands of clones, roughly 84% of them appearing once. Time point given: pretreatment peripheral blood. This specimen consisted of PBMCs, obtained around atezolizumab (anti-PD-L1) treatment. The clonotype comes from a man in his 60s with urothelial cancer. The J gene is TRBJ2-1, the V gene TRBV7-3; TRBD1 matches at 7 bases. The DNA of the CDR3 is TGTGCCAGCAGCCGAGGGGGCAACACCTACAATGAGCAGTTCTTC. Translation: CASSRGGNTYNEQFF.